A single sample gave rise to the 14 T cell receptor beta chains below, sequenced in a study of T cells in Graves' hyperthyroidism and ophthalmopathy. RNA transcripts served as the template for amplifying TCR beta CDR3 regions. First-round RT-PCR with HTBI primers amplified the TCR CDR3 region. TCRdb re-called the multiplex PCR reads through MiXCR, storing one row per CDR3 protein. Of roughly 720,000 distinct CDR3 sequences in the sample, 17% were seen once. Specimen: blood. Receptors were obtained from a man aged 45-65 years with Graves' hyperthyroidism.

This clonotype showed up many times. CDR3 in DNA: TGTGCCAGCAGCCCCCTAGCTAGCTCCTTATTCATAGATACGCAGTATTTT. It specifies CASSPLASSLFIDTQYF. This rearrangement joins TRBV11-2 to TRBJ2-3; D perhaps matches TRBD2 (5 bases). The germline V gene encodes CDR1 SGHAT and CDR2 FQNNGV. This CDR3 comprises 17 residues. V was pared by 5 bases and J by 5 bases, with 23 bases between.

The rearrangement joins TRBV27 to TRBJ2-3, with a possible D match to TRBD1 (5 bases). Germline V gives CDR1 MNHEY, CDR2 SMNVEV (reference sequence). The V gene lost 6 bases and the J gene lost 1 base, with 8 bases spanning the gap. CDR3 size: 13 residues. CDR3 region: CASRVRGTDTQYF. In nucleotides, the CDR3 is TGTGCCAGCAGAGTCAGGGGCACAGATACGCAGTATTTT.

In this sample, this clonotype turned up many times. The genes are TRBV5-5 and TRBJ2-1; a possible D gene is TRBD2 (6 bases). Between the trimmed V and J ends, which lost 4 bases and 3 bases, there was a span of 23 bases. From germline, CDR1 is SGHKS and CDR2 YYEKEE (reference sequence). There are 18 residues in the CDR3. CDR3 loop: CASSRLAVQGSSYNEQFF. In DNA form, the CDR3 reads TGTGCCAGCAGCCGTTTAGCGGTCCAGGGATCAAGCTACAATGAGCAGTTCTTC.

The chain joins TRBV20-1 to TRBJ2-1; possible D gene TRBD2, 6 bases. Trimming pared 6 bases from V and 0 bases from J, leaving 12 bases between. Germline V lookup: CDR1 DFQATT, CDR2 SNEGSKA (reference sequence). This CDR3 comprises 14 residues. The CDR3 DNA sequence: TGCAGTGCAAGGGACTTCGTCTCCTACAATGAGCAGTTCTTC. Encoded protein: CSARDFVSYNEQFF.

In this sample, this clonotype turned up a few times. The V gene is TRBV25-1, the J gene TRBJ2-7; weak D call: TRBD2 (6 bases). Germline CDR1 reads MGHDK; CDR2 reads SYGVNS. The ends were cut back, 7 bases at V and 7 bases at J, with 26 bases in the middle. This CDR3 contains 16 residues. CDR3 sequence (DNA): TGTGCCAGCACTCCACCCAGGGACTGGAATTGGGGGGAGCAGTACTTC. Translation gives CASTPPRDWNWGEQYF.

A word on this clonotype: A much larger clone differs by one base, so this may be a read error. CDR3 nucleotides: TGCGCCAGCAGCTCCGCTTCCTACAATGAGCAGATCTTC. Its protein product is CASSSASYNEQIF. This chain links TRBV5-1 with TRBJ2-1; D unresolved. Germline V lookup: CDR1 SGHRS, CDR2 YFSETQ. This CDR3 contains 13 residues.

The sample holds many counts of this clonotype. The J gene is TRBJ2-3, the V gene TRBV28; 8 bases align to TRBD2. V shed 6 bases and J 3 bases; nucleotides not matched to a gene: 8. The CDR3 loop spans 15 amino acids. CDR1 and CDR2 from the germline V gene are MDHEN and SYDVKM. The CDR3 coding sequence is TGTGCCAGCAGCGCCCCGGGACTAGGGACAGATACGCAGTATTTT. This codes for CASSAPGLGTDTQYF.

In its sample, this clonotype was seen once. A much larger clone is a single base away; this may be a read error. The CDR3 DNA reads as TGCAGTGCTCCTAGCGAGAGTGGTTCCTACAATGAGCAGTTCTTC. It is translated as CSAPSESGSYNEQFF. This chain joins TRBV20-1 and TRBJ2-1, with a tentative D call TRBD2 (6 bases). The germline CDR1 and CDR2 sequences are DFQATT and SNEGSKA (reference sequence). Trimming took off 5 bases at V and 1 base at J, with 15 bases between the two ends. CDR3 length: 15 amino acids.

The chain employs TRBV6-2 or TRBV6-3 and TRBJ2-7, with TRBD2 matching 10 bases. Per germline, CDR1 MNHEY and CDR2 SVGEGT. Germline trimming cut 4 bases from V and 6 bases from J; bases unmatched to any gene: 18. CDR3 length: 18 residues. CDR3 sequence (DNA): TGTGCCAGCAGTTTACTCGCGGCTAGCGGGAGTCTCTTGCGCGAGCAGTACTTC. It yields the protein CASSLLAASGSLLREQYF.

The V gene is TRBV3-1, the J gene TRBJ2-7; maybe TRBD1 (6 bases). The germline V and J ends were trimmed by 5 bases and 2 bases, with 16 bases remaining between them. The CDR3 runs 15 residues. Germline V gives CDR1 LGHDT, CDR2 YNNKEL (reference sequence). The CDR3 DNA is TGTGCCAGCAGCTTTCACCGGGACAAGACCTACGAGCAGTACTTC. It translates to CASSFHRDKTYEQYF.

The chain employs TRBV5-1 and TRBJ2-5, with 7 nucleotides matching TRBD2. Germline V lookup: CDR1 SGHRS, CDR2 YFSETQ. V shed 1 base and J 4 bases; nucleotides not matched to a gene: 1. CDR3 length: 13 residues. The CDR3 coding sequence is TGCGCCAGCAGCTTGTGGGAGGGAGAGACCCAGTACTTC. It yields the protein CASSLWEGETQYF. The variable domain in full, with the rest retrieved from reference TRBV5-1 and TRBJ2-5, is KAGVTQTPRYLIKTRGQQVTLSCSPISGHRSVSWYQQTPGQGLQFLFEYFSETQRNKGNFPGRFSGRQFSNSRSEMNVSTLELGDSALYLCASSLWEGETQYFGPGTRLLVL.

V usage is TRBV2 and J usage is TRBJ1-1, with D unclear. Trimming pared 3 bases from V and 5 bases from J, leaving 10 bases between. This CDR3 contains 13 residues. Germline CDR1 reads SNHLY; CDR2 reads FYNNEI. The CDR3 coding sequence is TGTGCCAGCAGTGAGAGGTCAGTAACTGAAGCTTTCTTT. Encoded protein: CASSERSVTEAFF.

In this sample, this clonotype turned up many times. The CDR3 is CASSVSGSGADTQYF. CDR3 DNA sequence: TGTGCCAGCAGTGTTAGCGGGAGTGGCGCAGATACGCAGTATTTT. The chain is built from TRBV2 and TRBJ2-3; 9 bases are shared with TRBD2. Germline V gives CDR1 SNHLY, CDR2 FYNNEI. The length of the CDR3 is 15 residues. V lost 4 bases and J lost 4; bases outside the gene matches: 6.

This clonotype was recorded at least ten times. This sequence joins TRBV5-1 and TRBJ2-5, with D unclear. The V end lost 4 bases, the J end lost 5 bases, and 12 bases lay between the germline ends. Germline V gene sequence: CDR1 SGHRS, CDR2 YFSETQ. The CDR3 is made up of 13 amino acids. The CDR3 reads CASSPESPETQYF. DNA for the CDR3: TGCGCCAGCAGCCCGGAGTCTCCGGAGACCCAGTACTTC.